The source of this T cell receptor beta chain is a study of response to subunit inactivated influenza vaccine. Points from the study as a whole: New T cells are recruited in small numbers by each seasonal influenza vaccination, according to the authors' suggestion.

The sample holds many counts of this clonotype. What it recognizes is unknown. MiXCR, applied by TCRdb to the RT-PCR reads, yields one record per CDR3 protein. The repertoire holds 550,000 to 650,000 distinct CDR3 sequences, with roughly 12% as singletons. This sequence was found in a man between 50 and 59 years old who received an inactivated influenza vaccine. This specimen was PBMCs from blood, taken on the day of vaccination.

CDR3 amino acids: CASSLWETQYF. CDR3 coding DNA: TGTGCCAGCAGCTTATGGGAGACCCAGTACTTC. The chain uses TRBV7-2 and TRBJ2-5; D unresolved. Germline V gene lookup returns CDR1 SGHTA and CDR2 FQGNSA. V shed 2 bases and J shed 5 bases, with 3 bases lying between them. The CDR3 covers 11 residues.